This T cell receptor (beta chain) was captured in a study of blood T cell repertoires in COVID-19. Turning to the study itself: The samples span acute and convalescent COVID-19 from the United States, Italy and Spain.

Germline CDR1 reads SNHLY; CDR2 reads FYNNEI. The ends lost 6 bases at V and 1 base at J; junction bases unmatched: 16. The CDR3 runs 19 residues. Study members were between roughly 18 and 90 years old and lived in 20 to 25 US regions. Clones were sequenced by immunoSEQ multiplex PCR, and TCRdb holds only the in-frame ones, with some missing. The table has 150,000 to 200,000 clones, less than 90% seen once. This clonotype was sampled from a human donor with acute COVID-19. The donor label of this sample is uncertain. Input material: PBMCs or T cells enriched from blood (not recorded which). The V and J genes are TRBV2 and TRBJ2-1; 9 nucleotides line up with TRBD1. The CDR3 DNA sequence: TGTGCCAGCAGCAAACGTCCCGGGACAGGGATCGTGTCCTACAATGAGCAGTTCTTC. Amino acids: CASSKRPGTGIVSYNEQFF.